Following are 29 T cell receptor beta chains from one sample sequenced in a study of blood T cell repertoires in COVID-19. Only in-frame clones appear in the TCRdb table, and some are missing; sequencing was by immunoSEQ multiplex PCR. The sample consists of roughly 400,000 clones, less than 95% of them appearing once. The source material was PBMCs or T cells enriched from blood (not recorded which). These receptors originate from a man in his late teens or twenties who had recovered from COVID-19.

V gene TRBV6-5 combines with J gene TRBJ1-4, with D perhaps TRBD1 (6 bases). There are 13 residues in the CDR3. The germline gives CDR1 MNHEY, CDR2 SVGAGI. V was cut by 5 bases and J by 5 bases, with 9 bases left in between. This chain's CDR3 is CASSTGSNEKLFF. CDR3 in DNA: TGTGCCAGCAGTACAGGGTCAAATGAAAAACTGTTTTTT.

This clone was recorded once. The rearrangement links TRBV7-9 to TRBJ1-2; D may be TRBD1 (6 bases). The CDR3 spans 14 residues. The germline V gene encodes CDR1 SEHNR and CDR2 FQNEAQ (reference sequence). Deletions cut 5 bases from V and 2 bases from J, with 12 bases between. The DNA for the CDR3 is TGTGCCAGCAGCGCCTCAACAGGGAACTATGGCTACACCTTC. It yields the protein CASSASTGNYGYTF.

The CDR3 loop reads CASSFVATNNEQFF. The CDR3 DNA follows: TGCGCCAGCAGCTTTGTCGCTACCAACAATGAGCAGTTCTTC. The J gene is TRBJ2-1, the V gene TRBV5-1; D is ambiguous. Trimming removed 2 bases at V and 5 bases at J, with 11 bases between. CDR3 size: 14 residues. Looked up from germline, CDR1 is SGHRS and CDR2 is YFSETQ. The full variable domain, in which reference TRBV5-1 and TRBJ2-1 provide the parts outside the CDR3, is KAGVTQTPRYLIKTRGQQVTLSCSPISGHRSVSWYQQTPGQGLQFLFEYFSETQRNKGNFPGRFSGRQFSNSRSEMNVSTLELGDSALYLCASSFVATNNEQFFGPGTRLTVL.

This clone was picked up one time. V is TRBV20-1 and J is TRBJ2-1, with TRBD2 identical over 8 bases. The trim removed 3 bases at V and 9 bases at J, leaving 7 bases unmatched. CDR1 DFQATT and CDR2 SNEGSKA come from the germline V gene (reference sequence). This CDR3 is built from 13 residues. The CDR3 sequence is CSASRAGVGEQFF. In nucleotides, the CDR3 is TGCAGTGCTAGTAGAGCGGGAGTAGGTGAGCAGTTCTTC.

The chain employs TRBV4-1 and TRBJ2-1; the match to TRBD2 covers 9 bases. The V and J ends lost 5 bases and 13 bases, in that order; junction bases with no gene match: 12. The CDR3 consists of 14 residues. The germline V gene encodes CDR1 MGHRA and CDR2 YSYEKL. This CDR3 is CASSREVGREGQFF. DNA for the CDR3: TGCGCCAGCAGCAGGGAGGTTGGGCGGGAGGGCCAGTTCTTC.

The V call is TRBV5-5, the J call TRBJ1-5; D is unresolved. The CDR3 length is 16 residues. V lost 0 bases, J lost 1 base, and 11 bases lay in between. Per germline, CDR1 SGHKS and CDR2 YYEKEE (reference sequence). The CDR3 is CASSLVGMGSNQPQHF. The DNA for the CDR3 is TGTGCCAGCAGCTTGGTTGGTATGGGCAGCAATCAGCCCCAGCATTTT.

The gene calls are TRBV6-5 and TRBJ1-2; 8 bases line up with TRBD1. In germline, CDR1 is MNHEY, CDR2 SVGAGI. After removal of 9 bases from V and 10 bases from J, the junction contained 7 bases not matched to a gene. The CDR3 covers 11 residues. CDR3: CASGQGSFYTF. The CDR3, as DNA: TGTGCCAGTGGACAGGGTTCTTTCTACACCTTC.

The V call is TRBV21-1, the J call TRBJ1-1; the table's D call, TRBD1, has no DNA check behind it. TRBV21-1 is recorded as a pseudogene. CDR3 length: 18 residues. This CDR3 reads CASSIKRSAGETNTEAFF. In DNA, the CDR3 is TGTGCCAGCAGCATAAAAAGGTCGGCAGGTGAGACGAACACTGAAGCTTTCTTT.

This rearrangement joins TRBV19 to TRBJ2-1, with a weak D call TRBD2 (6 bases). The CDR3 covers 19 residues. The V end was cut by 2 bases, the J end by 0 bases, with 20 bases between. Germline CDR1 and CDR2: LNHDA and SQIVND (reference sequence). CDR3 sequence (DNA): TGTGCCAGTAGTATATGGGACGGGAGAGCCCTAGACTCCTACAATGAGCAGTTCTTC. This codes for CASSIWDGRALDSYNEQFF.

The rearrangement uses TRBV3-1 (or the pseudogene TRBV3-2) and TRBJ1-4; D gene ambiguous. The length of the CDR3 is 16 residues. V shed 4 bases and J shed 4 bases, with 16 bases lying between them. Germline-derived CDR1 and CDR2 are LGHDT and YNNKEL (reference sequence). CDR3 nucleotide sequence: TGTGCCAGCAGCCTTCACCGGGGATGGGGTAATGAAAAACTGTTTTTT. Its protein is CASSLHRGWGNEKLFF.

The gene calls are TRBV9 and TRBJ2-7, with 10 bases that match TRBD2. The V gene's germline CDR1 is SGDLS and CDR2 YYNGEE. CDR3 length: 15 residues. Unmatched junction bases numbered 6, after V lost 6 bases and J lost 0 bases. Here the CDR3 reads CASKEREGNSYEQYF. The CDR3 coding sequence is TGTGCCAGCAAGGAGCGGGAGGGCAACTCCTACGAGCAGTACTTC.

V usage is TRBV10-3 and J usage is TRBJ1-4; D is ambiguous. The CDR3 length is 13 residues. V was trimmed by 10 bases and J by 8 bases, leaving 17 bases between them. CDR1 and CDR2 from the germline V gene are ENHRY and SYGVKD. CDR3 nucleotide sequence: TGTGCCACTAGGACTGCGGAACTCGAAAAACTGTTTTTT. Protein sequence: CATRTAELEKLFF.

The rearrangement uses TRBV23-1 and TRBJ1-2; 7 nucleotides line up with TRBD1. TRBV23-1 is an ORF for which the function is uncertain. This CDR3 comprises 15 residues. V lost 0 bases, J lost 8 bases, and 9 bases stayed unmatched. As DNA, the CDR3 is TGCGCCAGCAGTCAATCAGTCGACAGGGTGGCCGGCTACACCTTC. Amino acids: CASSQSVDRVAGYTF.

Ten or more counts support this clone. The V gene is TRBV5-1, the J gene TRBJ2-3, with 11 nucleotides matching TRBD2. The J segment lost 2 bases and the V segment lost 5 bases, leaving 4 bases of the junction unmatched. CDR3 length equals 15 residues. The germline V gene has CDR1 SGHRS and CDR2 YFSETQ. CDR3 DNA sequence: TGCGCCAGCAGACTAGCGGGGGCGCCCACAGATACGCAGTATTTT. It specifies CASRLAGAPTDTQYF.

The J gene is TRBJ1-1, the V gene TRBV9, with D possibly being TRBD1 (5 bases). Germline V gives CDR1 SGDLS, CDR2 YYNGEE. V lost 4 bases and J 1 base, leaving 8 bases between the germline ends. This CDR3 is built from 13 residues. The CDR3 nucleotides read TGTGCCAGCAGCCCCACAGGGAACACTGAAGCTTTCTTT. Amino acids: CASSPTGNTEAFF.

The genes are TRBV27 and TRBJ2-2; D is possibly TRBD2 (6 bases). V lost 2 bases and J lost 5, with 12 bases in between. Germline CDR1 is MNHEY and CDR2 is SMNVEV (reference sequence). This CDR3 region has 15 residues. The CDR3 region has the DNA TGTGCCAGCAGTTTAGGAGGGAGGACGACCGGGGAGCTGTTTTTT. It specifies CASSLGGRTTGELFF.

V is TRBV6-6 and J is TRBJ2-7; D perhaps matches TRBD1 (6 bases). Germline assignment: CDR1 MNHNY and CDR2 SVGAGI (reference sequence). Trimming pared 5 bases from V and 0 bases from J, leaving 17 bases between. The CDR3 runs 16 residues. In DNA form, the CDR3 reads TGTGCCAGCAGTCGAACGACAGGCTCTCTCTCCTACGAGCAGTACTTC. This encodes CASSRTTGSLSYEQYF.

V usage is TRBV6-5 and J usage is TRBJ1-3; D is unresolved. CDR3 length: 12 residues. In germline, CDR1 is MNHEY, CDR2 SVGAGI. Trimming cost V 7 bases and J 1 base, with 5 bases left between them. CDR3 DNA: TGTGCCAGCATGGCATCTGGAAACACCATATATTTT. It is translated as CASMASGNTIYF.

CDR3 DNA: TGTGCCAGCAGCAAGACAGGGGGCAGCTCTGGGGCCAACGTCCTGACTTTC. This translates into CASSKTGGSSGANVLTF. This chain joins TRBV21-1 and TRBJ2-6; whether TRBD1, the table's D call, matches the DNA was not checked. TRBV21-1 represents a pseudogene. CDR3 length: 17 amino acids.

This chain connects TRBV27 to TRBJ1-5, with D hard to call. CDR1 and CDR2 from the germline V gene are MNHEY and SMNVEV (reference sequence). The CDR3 extends over 14 amino acids. V shed 5 bases and J shed 3 bases, with 11 bases lying between them. Here the CDR3 reads CASSPPGNNQPQHF. In DNA form, the CDR3 reads TGTGCCAGCAGTCCCCCGGGAAACAATCAGCCCCAGCATTTT.

The rearrangement uses TRBV27 and TRBJ2-7, with D unresolved. The germline CDR1 and CDR2 sequences are MNHEY and SMNVEV (reference sequence). The CDR3 loop spans 12 amino acids. Trimming took 8 bases from V and 0 from J, leaving 8 bases between them. The CDR3 here is CASGVSSYEQYF. The CDR3 region has the DNA TGTGCCAGCGGAGTTTCCTCCTACGAGCAGTACTTC.

Ten or more counts support this clone. The chain joins TRBV27 to TRBJ1-1, with D possibly matching TRBD1 (6 bases). This CDR3 spans 14 amino acids. V was cut by 3 bases and J by 1 base, with 9 bases left in between. The germline V gene has CDR1 MNHEY and CDR2 SMNVEV (reference sequence). The CDR3 is CASSFLQGNTEAFF. CDR3 nucleotides: TGTGCCAGCAGTTTTCTACAGGGGAACACTGAAGCTTTCTTT.

This clone was counted between two and nine times. The rearrangement uses TRBV18 and TRBJ2-7; 7 bases map to TRBD2. The J segment lost 2 bases and the V segment lost 0 bases, leaving 4 bases of the junction unmatched. CDR3 length: 15 residues. Germline V CDR1 and CDR2: KGHSH, LQKENI. The CDR3 region is CASSPPAGAAYEQYF. The CDR3, as DNA: TGTGCCAGCTCACCACCCGCGGGAGCGGCCTACGAGCAGTACTTC.

V is TRBV28 and J is TRBJ2-1; TRBD2 aligns across 11 bases. Per the germline V gene, CDR1 is MDHEN and CDR2 is SYDVKM. The CDR3 runs 14 residues. Trimming cost V 9 bases and J 0 bases; bases outside gene matches: 1. Here the CDR3 reads CASTSGSSYNEQFF. The DNA for the CDR3 is TGTGCCAGTACTAGCGGGAGCTCCTACAATGAGCAGTTCTTC.

This clone was found a few times. The chain links TRBV3-1 (or the pseudogene TRBV3-2) to TRBJ1-2, with D hard to call. Germline-derived CDR1 and CDR2 are LGHDT and YNNKEL (reference sequence). The CDR3 runs 15 residues. Trimming took off 0 bases at V and 6 bases at J, with 14 bases between the two ends. CDR3 in DNA: TGTGCCAGCAGCCAAGATCCGGGAGGGCGGGATGGCTACACCTTC. Its protein product is CASSQDPGGRDGYTF.

The genes are TRBV20-1 and TRBJ2-5; D is ambiguous. Per the germline V gene, CDR1 is DFQATT and CDR2 is SNEGSKA (reference sequence). V was trimmed by 3 bases and J by 3 bases, leaving 5 bases between them. The CDR3 totals 11 residues. The CDR3 reads CSASGKETQYF. The CDR3 nucleotides are TGCAGTGCTAGTGGTAAAGAGACCCAGTACTTC.

The chain employs TRBV3-1 (or the pseudogene TRBV3-2) and TRBJ2-2; TRBD2 aligns across 9 bases. Trimming at V came to 4 bases and at J to 0 bases, leaving 3 bases not matched to a gene. The CDR3 totals 16 residues. The germline V gene encodes CDR1 LGHDT and CDR2 YNNKEL (reference sequence). The CDR3 DNA is TGTGCCAGCAGCCGTCGACTAGCGGCGAACACCGGGGAGCTGTTTTTT. This translates into CASSRRLAANTGELFF.

The chain uses TRBV12-3 or TRBV12-4 and TRBJ1-5, with 7 bases fitting TRBD1. V shed 3 bases and J 5 bases; nucleotides not matched to a gene: 1. The CDR3 covers 13 residues. DNA for the CDR3: TGTGCCAGCAGTTTTGGGACAGATCAGCCCCAGCATTTT. As protein: CASSFGTDQPQHF.

This chain joins TRBV19 and TRBJ1-2, with 7 bases lining up with TRBD1. J was trimmed by 6 bases and V by 6 bases; bases with no gene match: 7. This CDR3 contains 13 residues. From germline, CDR1 is LNHDA and CDR2 SQIVND (reference sequence). The CDR3 region is CASSRDRVDGYTF. The CDR3 DNA follows: TGTGCCAGTAGCCGAGACAGGGTCGATGGCTACACCTTC.